This record covers a single T cell receptor (beta chain). The antigen is undetermined. This record belongs to a study of vaccination and CD4 T cells after COVID-19. Background on the study: Stimulation used overlapping spike peptides from SARS-CoV-2, HCoV-NL63, HCoV-OC43 and HCoV-229E. Points from the study as a whole: Apart from involving relatively few convalescent patients, the work omitted early post-infection timepoints.

At the Johns Hopkins FTIC core, DNA taken from cultured CD4+ T cells was sequenced by way of the Oncomine TCR Beta short-read assay. MiXCR was run by TCRdb on the PCR reads, yielding one entry per CDR3 protein. The sample carries about 18,000 distinct CDR3 sequences, 55% to 70% recorded once. Germline assignment: CDR1 ENHRY and CDR2 SYGVKD. V trimming: 8 bases; J trimming: 6 bases; junction bases outside the gene matches: 18. The CDR3 spans 17 residues. Treatment in this sample: roughly 10-day PBMC culture with coronavirus spike peptide pools or control peptides (ViraFEST assay). Culture of 1.9 million or so PBMCs per well took place with approximately 9 IU/ml IL-2 and roughly 9.8 ug/ml peptide pools. Cells were cultured for 10 days, and then CD4+ T cells were isolated by negative selection.

The specimen sequenced was CD4+ T cells from blood, cultured in vitro. This TCR derives from a human donor who had recovered from COVID-19. The chain has TRBV10-3 and TRBJ2-1; TRBD1 aligns across 8 bases. CDR3 residues: CAIGQGLNSIEGNEQFF. CDR3 bases: TGTGCCATCGGACAGGGTCTAAATTCGATTGAGGGCAATGAGCAGTTCTTC.